This TCR beta chain emerged from a study of beta chain features in type 1 diabetes. Study results and limitations: Any HLA type influence on TCRB rearrangement was left unresolved here.

cDNA synthesis used the whole RNA isolate, giving expressed TCRB sequences. Around 3.8 million reads per sample were averaged for naive, central memory and regulatory samples. The data were produced by immunoSEQ multiplex PCR, yet TCRdb's version contains in-frame clones alone and is incomplete. The data contain hundreds of thousands of clones, around 13% of them singletons. The CDR3 is 12 amino acids. Germline CDR1 and CDR2: LGHNT and FRNRAP. The germline V and J ends were trimmed by 4 bases and 6 bases, with 7 bases remaining between them. Sampling consisted of one heparinised blood draw per donor, averaging approximately 120 mL. In this sample, this clone turned up a few times. Its antigen remains unidentified.

This sequence originates from a man aged 25 to 40 in good health. The sequenced sample was naive CD4+ T cells from blood. This chain uses TRBV12-5 with TRBJ2-1; D is possibly TRBD2 (5 bases). The CDR3 is CASGWRLNEQFF. CDR3 in DNA: TGTGCTAGTGGTTGGAGGCTCAATGAGCAGTTCTTC.